The rows below give T cell receptor beta chains drawn from one sample of a study of blood T cell repertoires in COVID-19. TCRdb keeps only in-frame clones here, not all; method: immunoSEQ multiplex PCR. The sample holds about 410,000 clones, 86% seen once. The sequenced sample was peripheral blood. The receptors stem from a woman aged 30 to 39 with active or convalescent COVID-19. The CDR3 runs from the conserved cysteine through the conserved F or W. Fields, in order: J gene, D gene, V gene, clone size, CDR3 protein, CDR3 DNA. A D gene is named only where the DNA matches it firmly. The size of a clone is reported for some rows only, either as once, few or many, or as a class for expanded clones.

j_gene: TRBJ2-5; d_gene: .; v_gene: TRBV6-5; abundance: .; CDR3aa: CASSYSGGTHQETQYF; CDR3nt: TGTGCCAGCAGTTACTCGGGCGGGACGCATCAAGAGACCCAGTACTTC
j_gene: TRBJ1-3; d_gene: TRBD1; v_gene: TRBV5-1; abundance: .; CDR3aa: CASSSTGDSGNTIYF; CDR3nt: TGCGCCAGCAGCTCGACAGGGGACTCTGGAAACACCATATATTTT
j_gene: TRBJ2-1; d_gene: TRBD1; v_gene: TRBV4-1; abundance: .; CDR3aa: CASSQDLGQGLYNEQFF; CDR3nt: TGCGCCAGCAGCCAAGATCTAGGACAGGGACTTTACAATGAGCAGTTCTTC
j_gene: TRBJ2-5; d_gene: .; v_gene: TRBV10-3; abundance: .; CDR3aa: CAISESGAQETQYF; CDR3nt: TGTGCCATCAGTGAGTCAGGGGCCCAAGAGACCCAGTACTTC
j_gene: TRBJ2-5; d_gene: .; v_gene: TRBV3-1/TRBV3-2; abundance: .; CDR3aa: CASSPLTGGTQYF; CDR3nt: TGTGCCAGCAGCCCTCTCACCGGCGGGACCCAGTACTTC
j_gene: TRBJ2-1; d_gene: TRBD2; v_gene: TRBV4-1; abundance: .; CDR3aa: CASSQPQPGTSGRNEQFF; CDR3nt: TGCGCCAGCAGCCAACCACAGCCGGGGACTAGCGGGAGGAATGAGCAGTTCTTC
j_gene: TRBJ1-2; d_gene: .; v_gene: TRBV10-3; abundance: .; CDR3aa: CAIRPGGDGYTF; CDR3nt: TGTGCCATCAGGCCCGGGGGGGATGGCTACACCTTC
j_gene: TRBJ1-4; d_gene: .; v_gene: TRBV19; abundance: .; CDR3aa: CASSIAWQTTNEKLFF; CDR3nt: TGTGCCAGTAGTATAGCGTGGCAGACAACTAATGAAAAACTGTTTTTT
j_gene: TRBJ2-7; d_gene: .; v_gene: TRBV6-1; abundance: .; CDR3aa: CASSEQLRDEQYF; CDR3nt: TGTGCCAGCAGTGAGCAACTTAGAGACGAGCAGTACTTC
j_gene: TRBJ1-4; d_gene: .; v_gene: TRBV7-9; abundance: .; CDR3aa: CASSFRGTSNEKLFF; CDR3nt: TGTGCCAGCAGCTTTCGGGGGACGTCTAATGAAAAACTGTTTTTT
j_gene: TRBJ2-3; d_gene: .; v_gene: TRBV6-1; abundance: .; CDR3aa: CASSESGQYNTDTQYF; CDR3nt: TGTGCCAGCAGTGAAAGTGGACAGTACAACACAGATACGCAGTATTTT
j_gene: TRBJ2-4; d_gene: .; v_gene: TRBV7-2; abundance: .; CDR3aa: CASSSPGTLAKNIQYF; CDR3nt: TGTGCCAGCAGTTCACCCGGGACACTAGCCAAAAACATTCAGTACTTC
j_gene: TRBJ1-2; d_gene: .; v_gene: TRBV10-1; abundance: .; CDR3aa: CASSPLATGTYGYTF; CDR3nt: TGCGCCAGCAGTCCATTGGCAACAGGAACTTATGGCTACACCTTC
j_gene: TRBJ2-6; d_gene: .; v_gene: TRBV12-3/TRBV12-4; abundance: .; CDR3aa: CASRFERYNVLTF; CDR3nt: TGTGCCAGCAGGTTCGAGAGGTACAACGTCCTGACTTTC
j_gene: TRBJ1-2; d_gene: TRBD1; v_gene: TRBV6-5; abundance: .; CDR3aa: CASSSPRTGFGYTF; CDR3nt: TGTGCCAGCAGTTCCCCCCGGACAGGGTTTGGCTACACCTTC
j_gene: TRBJ2-5; d_gene: .; v_gene: TRBV7-8; abundance: .; CDR3aa: CASRRDRGRGYQETQYF; CDR3nt: TGTGCCAGCAGAAGAGACCGGGGGAGGGGGTACCAAGAGACCCAGTACTTC
j_gene: TRBJ2-7; d_gene: .; v_gene: TRBV19; abundance: .; CDR3aa: CASREQFSSSYEQYF; CDR3nt: TGTGCCAGTAGGGAGCAGTTTTCTAGCTCCTACGAGCAGTACTTC
j_gene: TRBJ2-3; d_gene: TRBD1; v_gene: TRBV4-1; abundance: .; CDR3aa: CASSQAPGRGFADTQYF; CDR3nt: TGCGCCAGCAGCCAAGCCCCGGGCAGGGGGTTTGCAGATACGCAGTATTTT
j_gene: TRBJ1-1; d_gene: .; v_gene: TRBV15; abundance: .; CDR3aa: CATSRDQGKAFF; CDR3nt: TGTGCCACCAGCAGAGATCAGGGGAAAGCTTTCTTT
j_gene: TRBJ2-1; d_gene: TRBD2; v_gene: TRBV15; abundance: .; CDR3aa: CATSRETTSGRAYNEQFF; CDR3nt: TGTGCCACCAGCAGAGAAACGACTAGCGGGAGGGCTTACAATGAGCAGTTCTTC
j_gene: TRBJ1-4; d_gene: TRBD1; v_gene: TRBV5-1; abundance: few; CDR3aa: CASSLGDRVDEKLFF; CDR3nt: TGCGCCAGCAGCTTGGGGGACAGGGTAGATGAAAAACTGTTTTTT
j_gene: TRBJ2-5; d_gene: TRBD2; v_gene: TRBV30; abundance: .; CDR3aa: CAWWDLAGAETQYF; CDR3nt: TGTGCCTGGTGGGACCTAGCGGGAGCGGAGACCCAGTACTTC
j_gene: TRBJ2-3; d_gene: TRBD2; v_gene: TRBV6-5; abundance: .; CDR3aa: CASKVAGETDTQYF; CDR3nt: TGTGCCAGCAAGGTAGCGGGAGAAACAGATACGCAGTATTTT
j_gene: TRBJ1-3; d_gene: .; v_gene: TRBV15; abundance: .; CDR3aa: CATSSLRLADSGNTIYF; CDR3nt: TGTGCCACCAGCAGCCTCAGGCTAGCTGACTCTGGAAACACCATATATTTT
j_gene: TRBJ1-1; d_gene: TRBD1; v_gene: TRBV11-2; abundance: .; CDR3aa: CASSVATGGTEAFF; CDR3nt: TGTGCCAGCAGCGTAGCGACAGGGGGCACTGAAGCTTTCTTT
j_gene: TRBJ2-6; d_gene: TRBD1; v_gene: TRBV5-4; abundance: .; CDR3aa: CASSQQGAGANVLTF; CDR3nt: TGTGCCAGCAGCCAGCAGGGGGCCGGGGCCAACGTCCTGACTTTC
j_gene: TRBJ2-5; d_gene: TRBD2; v_gene: TRBV6-5; abundance: .; CDR3aa: CASTGTSGNIETQYF; CDR3nt: TGTGCCAGCACTGGAACTAGCGGGAATATCGAGACCCAGTACTTC
j_gene: TRBJ2-3; d_gene: .; v_gene: TRBV19; abundance: .; CDR3aa: CASSIIPSTDTQYF; CDR3nt: TGTGCCAGTAGTATAATCCCGTCCACAGATACGCAGTATTTT
j_gene: TRBJ1-1; d_gene: .; v_gene: TRBV5-4; abundance: .; CDR3aa: CASSLAPGDTEAFF; CDR3nt: TGTGCCAGCAGCTTGGCGCCAGGGGACACTGAAGCTTTCTTT
j_gene: TRBJ2-7; d_gene: .; v_gene: TRBV15; abundance: .; CDR3aa: CATSRSRSLEQYF; CDR3nt: TGTGCCACCAGCAGGTCGAGATCCCTCGAGCAGTACTTC
j_gene: TRBJ1-5; d_gene: .; v_gene: TRBV24-1; abundance: .; CDR3aa: CATSDLGGNQPQHF; CDR3nt: TGTGCCACCAGTGATTTAGGAGGGAATCAGCCCCAGCATTTT
j_gene: TRBJ1-5; d_gene: TRBD1; v_gene: TRBV4-1; abundance: .; CDR3aa: CASSQGQGGNNQPQHF; CDR3nt: TGCGCCAGCAGCCAAGGACAGGGGGGTAACAATCAGCCCCAGCATTTT
j_gene: TRBJ2-1; d_gene: TRBD2; v_gene: TRBV7-9; abundance: .; CDR3aa: CASSVAGTSGSSYNEQFF; CDR3nt: TGTGCCAGCAGCGTGGCCGGGACTAGCGGGAGCTCCTACAATGAGCAGTTCTTC
j_gene: TRBJ2-2; d_gene: TRBD1; v_gene: TRBV6-5; abundance: .; CDR3aa: CASRNGQGFPGELFF; CDR3nt: TGTGCCAGCAGAAACGGACAGGGTTTCCCCGGGGAGCTGTTTTTT
j_gene: TRBJ1-5; d_gene: .; v_gene: TRBV7-2; abundance: few; CDR3aa: CASSLAGRNSGQPQHF; CDR3nt: TGTGCCAGCAGCTTAGCAGGGAGAAATAGTGGTCAGCCCCAGCATTTT
j_gene: TRBJ1-1; d_gene: .; v_gene: TRBV3-1/TRBV3-2; abundance: .; CDR3aa: CASSPAGQMNTEAFF; CDR3nt: TGTGCCAGCAGCCCAGCGGGACAAATGAACACTGAAGCTTTCTTT
j_gene: TRBJ2-1; d_gene: TRBD2; v_gene: TRBV6-5; abundance: .; CDR3aa: CASPGLAGVNEQFF; CDR3nt: TGTGCCAGTCCGGGACTAGCGGGAGTAAATGAGCAGTTCTTC
j_gene: TRBJ2-7; d_gene: TRBD2; v_gene: TRBV19; abundance: .; CDR3aa: CASSLASGSQKNEQYF; CDR3nt: TGTGCCAGTAGTCTAGCTAGCGGGAGTCAGAAGAACGAGCAGTACTTC
j_gene: TRBJ2-7; d_gene: TRBD2; v_gene: TRBV3-1/TRBV3-2; abundance: once; CDR3aa: CASSLIAGGDEQYF; CDR3nt: TGTGCCAGCAGCCTCATAGCGGGGGGAGACGAGCAGTACTTC
j_gene: TRBJ2-5; d_gene: TRBD2; v_gene: TRBV7-2; abundance: .; CDR3aa: CASSQTSGGAQETQYF; CDR3nt: TGTGCCAGCAGCCAAACTAGCGGGGGGGCACAAGAGACCCAGTACTTC
j_gene: TRBJ1-2; d_gene: .; v_gene: TRBV6-1; abundance: .; CDR3aa: CASSEHREGGYTF; CDR3nt: TGTGCCAGCAGTGAGCACAGGGAAGGGGGCTACACCTTC
j_gene: TRBJ1-2; d_gene: TRBD1; v_gene: TRBV7-9; abundance: .; CDR3aa: CASSETGVYYGYTF; CDR3nt: TGTGCCAGCAGCGAGACAGGGGTGTACTATGGCTACACCTTC
j_gene: TRBJ2-3; d_gene: TRBD2; v_gene: TRBV2; abundance: .; CDR3aa: CASREFGKAGVTDTQYF; CDR3nt: TGTGCCAGCAGGGAATTCGGTAAAGCGGGAGTCACAGATACGCAGTATTTT
j_gene: TRBJ1-1; d_gene: .; v_gene: TRBV6-1; abundance: many; CDR3aa: CASSEILGTPHTEAFF; CDR3nt: TGTGCCAGCAGTGAAATACTAGGAACTCCCCACACTGAAGCTTTCTTT
j_gene: TRBJ1-2; d_gene: TRBD1; v_gene: TRBV4-2; abundance: few; CDR3aa: CASSQGGQDGYTF; CDR3nt: TGTGCCAGCAGCCAAGGGGGACAGGATGGCTACACCTTC
j_gene: TRBJ1-5; d_gene: .; v_gene: TRBV7-2; abundance: .; CDR3aa: CASSPRTGALNQPQHF; CDR3nt: TGTGCCAGCAGCCCAAGAACTGGGGCGCTCAATCAGCCCCAGCATTTT
j_gene: TRBJ2-3; d_gene: .; v_gene: TRBV27; abundance: .; CDR3aa: CASSSGTSTDTQYF; CDR3nt: TGTGCCAGCAGTTCGGGGACTAGCACAGATACGCAGTATTTT
j_gene: TRBJ2-5; d_gene: TRBD1; v_gene: TRBV12-5; abundance: once; CDR3aa: CASGLVRGQETQYF; CDR3nt: TGTGCTAGTGGTTTGGTCAGGGGGCAGGAGACCCAGTACTTC
j_gene: TRBJ2-1; d_gene: TRBD1; v_gene: TRBV19; abundance: .; CDR3aa: CASSTRQGSGNEQFF; CDR3nt: TGTGCCAGTAGTACCAGACAGGGGTCAGGCAATGAGCAGTTCTTC
j_gene: TRBJ2-3; d_gene: .; v_gene: TRBV7-2; abundance: .; CDR3aa: CASSSLSSTDTQYF; CDR3nt: TGTGCCAGCAGCTCGCTTAGTAGCACAGATACGCAGTATTTT
j_gene: TRBJ2-1; d_gene: TRBD2; v_gene: TRBV7-8; abundance: .; CDR3aa: CASSASGSVDEQFF; CDR3nt: TGTGCCAGCAGCGCTAGCGGGAGTGTGGATGAGCAGTTCTTC
j_gene: TRBJ2-7; d_gene: TRBD2; v_gene: TRBV2; abundance: .; CDR3aa: CASSGGDYSYEQYF; CDR3nt: TGTGCCAGCAGTGGGGGGGACTACTCCTACGAGCAGTACTTC
j_gene: TRBJ1-2; d_gene: TRBD1; v_gene: TRBV11-2; abundance: .; CDR3aa: CASSFGGQGYGYTF; CDR3nt: TGTGCCAGCAGCTTCGGGGGACAGGGCTATGGCTACACCTTC
j_gene: TRBJ1-4; d_gene: .; v_gene: TRBV7-9; abundance: .; CDR3aa: CASSSTLTVDRLFF; CDR3nt: TGTGCCAGCAGCTCCACCCTGACAGTTGACCGACTGTTTTTT
j_gene: TRBJ1-6; d_gene: TRBD1; v_gene: TRBV3-1/TRBV3-2; abundance: few; CDR3aa: CASSQAGQVNSPLHF; CDR3nt: TGTGCCAGCAGCCAGGCTGGACAGGTTAATTCACCCCTCCACTTT
j_gene: TRBJ1-4; d_gene: .; v_gene: TRBV29-1; abundance: few; CDR3aa: CSARTALNEKLFF; CDR3nt: TGCAGCGCCCGGACAGCACTTAATGAAAAACTGTTTTTT